The 32 T cell receptor beta chains given below trace back to one sample, sequenced in a study of blood T cell repertoires in COVID-19. Sequencing was performed with immunoSEQ multiplex PCR; in TCRdb, only in-frame clones are kept and a portion is missing. The sample contains 160,000 or so clones, over 75% of which appear only once. Sequenced input: PBMCs or T cells enriched from blood (not recorded which). The receptor set was obtained from a human donor with acute COVID-19. The donor label of this sample is uncertain.

The DNA of the CDR3 is TGCGCCAGCAGCCAAGATATAAACACCGGGGAGCTGTTTTTT. Translation gives CASSQDINTGELFF. The chain is built from TRBV4-3 and TRBJ2-2; D call uncertain. This CDR3 spans 14 amino acids. Trimming removed 0 bases from V and 2 bases from J, with 4 bases in between. Germline assignment: CDR1 LGHNA and CDR2 YSLEER.

J is TRBJ1-5 and V is TRBV19, with D tentatively TRBD1 (6 bases). CDR3 length: 14 residues. Germline V lookup: CDR1 LNHDA, CDR2 SQIVND (reference sequence). The ends were cut back, 7 bases at V and 5 bases at J, with 15 bases in the middle. The CDR3 DNA sequence: TGTGCCAGTACGAATCAGGGGCCCTATCAGCCCCAGCATTTT. Protein: CASTNQGPYQPQHF.

The sample holds a few counts of this clone. The V and J genes are TRBV5-1 and TRBJ1-1; 9 bases line up with TRBD1. The trim removed 3 bases at V and 3 bases at J, leaving 0 bases unmatched. CDR1 is SGHRS and CDR2 is YFSETQ in the germline V gene. This CDR3 comprises 13 residues. CDR3 DNA: TGCGCCAGCAGCTGGACAGGGGACACTGAAGCTTTCTTT. The encoded protein is CASSWTGDTEAFF.

The V call is TRBV4-3, the J call TRBJ1-1; TRBD1 matches 7 bases. Looked up from germline, CDR1 is LGHNA and CDR2 is YSLEER. Trimming cost V 1 base and J 1 base; bases outside gene matches: 0. The CDR3 has 14 amino acids. The CDR3 nucleotides are TGCGCCAGCAGCCAAGGGGACAGGAACACTGAAGCTTTCTTT. Translating gives CASSQGDRNTEAFF.

This chain uses TRBV13 with TRBJ1-1, with unresolved D. Germline V lookup: CDR1 PRHDT, CDR2 FYEKMQ (reference sequence). This CDR3 has 13 amino acids. V lost 1 base, J lost 4 bases, and 7 bases lay in between. This CDR3 reads CASSLERATEAFF. The DNA of the CDR3 is TGTGCCAGCAGCTTAGAGCGTGCCACTGAAGCTTTCTTT.

The chain recombines TRBV19 with TRBJ1-4; D perhaps matches TRBD1 (6 bases). This CDR3 spans 14 amino acids. Germline V gene data show CDR1 as LNHDA and CDR2 as SQIVND (reference sequence). Trimming took 5 bases from V and 7 from J, leaving 14 bases between them. The CDR3 nucleotides are TGTGCCAGTAGTCCCACAGGGCTCGGTGAAAAACTGTTTTTT. Amino acid sequence: CASSPTGLGEKLFF.

The chain links TRBV24-1 to TRBJ1-5, with a tentative D call TRBD1 (6 bases). Germline V CDR1 and CDR2: KGHDR, SFDVKD. The length of the CDR3 is 15 residues. V was pared by 9 bases and J by 7 bases, with 21 bases between. The CDR3 nucleotides are TGTGCCACCCTGCCTGGGGGTACTGGGGGCCAGCCCCAGCATTTT. Translating gives CATLPGGTGGQPQHF.

V gene TRBV28 combines with J gene TRBJ2-7; D is perhaps TRBD2 (6 bases). The ends were cut back, 7 bases at V and 5 bases at J, with 27 bases in the middle. The CDR3 spans 17 residues. The V gene's germline CDR1 is MDHEN and CDR2 SYDVKM. The DNA of the CDR3 is TGTGCCAGCAAAGAGGAGGTCGGGGGTTCCCGTCGGGACGAGCAGTACTTC. Protein sequence: CASKEEVGGSRRDEQYF.

The gene calls are TRBV6-2 or TRBV6-3 and TRBJ1-1, with TRBD1 matching over 9 bases. V lost 2 bases and J lost 2; bases outside the gene matches: 3. The CDR3 has 15 residues. The V gene's germline CDR1 is MNHEY and CDR2 SVGEGT. The CDR3 DNA follows: TGTGCCAGCAGTTACCGGGACAGGGAAAACACTGAAGCTTTCTTT. The encoded protein is CASSYRDRENTEAFF.

This sequence joins TRBV29-1 and TRBJ2-1; D is possibly TRBD2 (6 bases). The germline gives CDR1 SQVTM, CDR2 ANQGSEA. CDR3 length equals 14 residues. V gave up 7 bases and J gave up 2 bases, with 15 bases separating them. The CDR3 coding sequence is TGCAGCGGTACGGGGGTCTCTGCCTACAATGAGCAGTTCTTC. Translation gives CSGTGVSAYNEQFF.

The sample holds one count of this clone. The chain couples TRBV2 to TRBJ2-5; D is possibly TRBD2 (7 bases). Germline V gene lookup returns CDR1 SNHLY and CDR2 FYNNEI. Trimming removed 2 bases at V and 9 bases at J, with 22 bases between. This CDR3 is built from 16 residues. This chain's CDR3 is CASSESTRGPAWAQYF. CDR3 sequence (DNA): TGTGCCAGCAGTGAAAGTACGCGGGGGCCTGCCTGGGCCCAGTACTTC.

CDR3 DNA sequence: TGTGCCGGCCAAAGCAGGGGGCAAACTTTCTTT. Translating it yields CAGQSRGQTFF. The rearrangement links TRBV28 to TRBJ1-1, with TRBD1 matching 8 bases. Trimming took 11 bases from V and 12 from J; bases not matched to a gene: 11. This CDR3 is built from 11 residues. Germline assignment: CDR1 MDHEN and CDR2 SYDVKM.

A note on this clone: The same CDR3 is also encoded by other DNA sequences in this sample. The rearrangement joins TRBV6-2 or TRBV6-3 to TRBJ2-7; TRBD1 agrees at 9 bases. CDR3 length equals 12 residues. The V segment lost 4 bases and the J segment 6 bases; nucleotides outside the gene matches: 1. Germline V gives CDR1 MNHEY, CDR2 SVGEGT. This chain's CDR3 is CASSSDRGEQYF. The CDR3 DNA sequence: TGTGCCAGCAGTTCGGACAGGGGCGAGCAGTACTTC.

The rearrangement joins TRBV27 to TRBJ2-3, with TRBD2 matching 12 bases. V was clipped by 8 bases and J by 3 bases; unmatched bases: 9. Germline lookup yields CDR1 MNHEY and CDR2 SMNVEV (reference sequence). The CDR3 is 16 residues long. DNA for the CDR3: TGTGCCAGCGGACACTCACTAGCGGGGGGTACAGATACGCAGTATTTT. This codes for CASGHSLAGGTDTQYF.

The CDR3 is CASSPSTSTGELFF. CDR3 coding DNA: TGTGCCAGCTCACCGTCGACTAGTACCGGGGAGCTGTTTTTT. The chain joins TRBV18 to TRBJ2-2; D perhaps matches TRBD2 (6 bases). The germline CDR1 and CDR2 sequences are KGHSH and LQKENI. The V gene lost 3 bases and the J gene lost 5 bases, with 10 bases spanning the gap. This CDR3 contains 14 residues.

This chain uses TRBV27 with TRBJ1-1; D is possibly TRBD1 (6 bases). The length of the CDR3 is 13 residues. The V gene's germline CDR1 is MNHEY and CDR2 SMNVEV (reference sequence). Trimming left V 5 bases short and J 3 bases short, with 10 bases between. The CDR3 coding sequence is TGTGCCAGCAGTCCAGGGGTGTACACTGAAGCTTTCTTT. This codes for CASSPGVYTEAFF.

The chain couples TRBV4-3 to TRBJ2-7; D perhaps matches TRBD2 (5 bases). The ends were cut back, 1 base at V and 3 bases at J, with 10 bases in the middle. The germline CDR1 and CDR2 sequences are LGHNA and YSLEER. This CDR3 region has 14 residues. The DNA for the CDR3 is TGCGCCAGCAGCCAAGGGGCCGGGGACTACGAGCAGTACTTC. It is translated as CASSQGAGDYEQYF.

The CDR3 nucleotides are TGCGCCAGCAGCTTGGCGGGACTAGCGGGGGTAGGAGAGCAGTTCTTC. Translating gives CASSLAGLAGVGEQFF. The chain couples TRBV5-1 to TRBJ2-1, with TRBD2 matching 14 bases. Per germline, CDR1 SGHRS and CDR2 YFSETQ. The junction had 6 bases not matched to a gene; V was cut back by 0 bases and J by 10 bases. This CDR3 is 16 amino acids long.

This clone has only a few counts. The J gene is TRBJ1-1, the V gene TRBV4-2, with D perhaps matching TRBD1 (6 bases). The CDR3 runs 14 residues. With 3 bases removed from V and 1 base from J, the gap between germline ends came to 9 bases. CDR1 and CDR2 from the germline V gene are LGHNA and YNFKEQ. CDR3 region: CASSHTTGNTEAFF. CDR3 DNA: TGTGCCAGCAGCCATACGACAGGGAACACTGAAGCTTTCTTT.

The chain couples TRBV27 to TRBJ2-1, with D tentatively TRBD2 (5 bases). CDR1 and CDR2 from the germline V gene are MNHEY and SMNVEV (reference sequence). The CDR3 runs to 13 residues. Trimming cost V 3 bases and J 6 bases, with 9 bases left between them. CDR3: CASSFSGINEQFF. CDR3 DNA sequence: TGTGCCAGCAGTTTCTCGGGGATCAATGAGCAGTTCTTC.

J is TRBJ2-2 and V is TRBV19; D perhaps matches TRBD2 (6 bases). The CDR3 totals 16 residues. Trimming stripped 5 bases from V and 3 bases from J, with 16 bases between. CDR1 is LNHDA, CDR2 SQIVND, per germline (reference sequence). In DNA form, the CDR3 reads TGTGCCAGTAGTGCTGGGGGGTGGAAAGACACCGGGGAGCTGTTTTTT. This sequence encodes CASSAGGWKDTGELFF.

The chain employs TRBV6-6 and TRBJ1-1; 8 bases line up with TRBD1. Trimming removed 2 bases from V and 5 bases from J; junction bases left unmatched: 10. Looked up from germline, CDR1 is MNHNY and CDR2 is SVGAGI (reference sequence). This CDR3 region has 16 residues. For the CDR3, the DNA is TGTGCCAGCAGTTACGGGGTCGGCAGGGGGCATACTGAAGCTTTCTTT. Amino acid sequence: CASSYGVGRGHTEAFF.

J is TRBJ2-6 and V is TRBV21-1; no DNA check was done on the table's D call, TRBD2. TRBV21-1 is flagged as a pseudogene. The length of the CDR3 is 15 residues. The CDR3 DNA sequence: TGTGCCAGCCGCAAGGGGGGTTGTGGGGCCAACGTCCTGACTTTC. Translated, it gives CASRKGGCGANVLTF.

This clone was seen a handful of times. The V call is TRBV10-1, the J call TRBJ2-2, with D maybe TRBD1 (6 bases). V dropped 3 bases and J dropped 1 base, with 9 bases sitting between them. Germline CDR1 and CDR2: WNHNN and SYGVQD (reference sequence). This CDR3 has 15 amino acids. The CDR3 is CASSDRRGNTGELFF. The CDR3 bases are TGCGCCAGCAGTGATCGCAGGGGGAACACCGGGGAGCTGTTTTTT.

The CDR3 sequence: CASSLSRDRTEAFF. The DNA of the CDR3 is TGTGCCAGCAGCTTAAGCCGTGATAGGACAGAAGCTTTCTTT. The chain links TRBV7-3 to TRBJ1-1, with a tentative D call TRBD1 (5 bases). V dropped 1 base and J dropped 8 bases, with 14 bases sitting between them. Per germline, CDR1 SGHTA and CDR2 FQGTGA. CDR3 length: 14 residues.

The chain is built from TRBV18 and TRBJ1-4; 10 nucleotides agree with TRBD1. V dropped 3 bases and J dropped 3; count of bases not matched to a gene: 7. CDR1 is KGHSH, CDR2 LQKENI, per germline. The CDR3 spans 17 residues. CDR3 sequence: CASSPPGQGWANEKLFF. The CDR3 DNA is TGTGCCAGCTCACCGCCGGGACAGGGGTGGGCTAATGAAAAACTGTTTTTT.

V is TRBV4-2 and J is TRBJ1-1; D remains ambiguous. CDR3 length: 16 residues. Germline V gene sequence: CDR1 LGHNA, CDR2 YNFKEQ. Trimming removed 0 bases at V and 0 bases at J, with 11 bases between. The CDR3 bases are TGTGCCAGCAGCCAAGAGTTACAGATCATGAACACTGAAGCTTTCTTT. This translates into CASSQELQIMNTEAFF.

The sample holds one count of this clone. The chain carries TRBV4-2 and TRBJ2-5, with 7 nucleotides matching TRBD2. The CDR3 extends over 18 amino acids. Germline CDR1 LGHNA, CDR2 YNFKEQ. V was pared by 0 bases and J by 7 bases, with 17 bases of the junction left unmatched. CDR3 sequence (DNA): TGTGCCAGCAGCCAAGACTTCACGAGTCCGGGACTAAAGGGGACCCAGTACTTC. Translating it yields CASSQDFTSPGLKGTQYF.

V gene TRBV10-1 combines with J gene TRBJ2-3; 8 positions agree with TRBD1. The CDR3 runs 17 residues. The ends lost 5 bases at V and 5 bases at J; junction bases unmatched: 15. Germline CDR1 and CDR2: WNHNN and SYGVQD (reference sequence). The CDR3 DNA reads as TGCGCCAGCAGTCGAAGTTTGAAAGGACAGGGCGGAGATACGCAGTATTTT. Translating it yields CASSRSLKGQGGDTQYF.

This chain links TRBV4-3 with TRBJ1-2; D not resolved. CDR1 is LGHNA, CDR2 YSLEER, per germline. V lost 0 bases, J lost 3 bases, and 11 bases lay in between. The CDR3 consists of 15 residues. CDR3 bases: TGCGCCAGCAGCCAAGATCGCCTAGCGGACTATGGCTACACCTTC. It encodes CASSQDRLADYGYTF.

The chain uses TRBV27 and TRBJ1-1; D gene uncertain. This CDR3 contains 15 residues. Germline V gene sequence: CDR1 MNHEY, CDR2 SMNVEV (reference sequence). Trimming shortened V by 6 bases and J by 0 bases, and 14 bases separated the two germline ends. CDR3: CASRREMPMNTEAFF. The CDR3 DNA is TGTGCCAGCAGAAGGGAGATGCCGATGAACACTGAAGCTTTCTTT.

The chain uses TRBV7-3 and TRBJ2-2; TRBD1 aligns across 9 bases. The CDR3 runs 17 residues. Germline V lookup: CDR1 SGHTA, CDR2 FQGTGA. Trimming removed 5 bases from V and 6 bases from J; junction bases left unmatched: 13. CDR3 nucleotide sequence: TGTGCCAGCAGCGCCGGGACAGGGTTTCTCGGTCCCGGGGAGCTGTTTTTT. It encodes CASSAGTGFLGPGELFF.